Shown below are 29 T cell receptor beta chains from a single sample sequenced in a study of T cells in Graves' hyperthyroidism and ophthalmopathy. Regions amplified from RNA transcripts were the TCR beta CDR3 regions. RT-PCR in the first round (using the HTBI primer set) targeted the TCR CDR3. TCRdb called the multiplex PCR reads again in MiXCR, with one record for every CDR3 protein. The repertoire holds 660,000 or so distinct CDR3 sequences, with 20% to 25% as singletons. The sample was blood. Every receptor here comes from a young man with Graves' ophthalmopathy.

The chain uses TRBV28 and TRBJ1-2, with D perhaps matching TRBD1 (6 bases). Trimming left V 6 bases short and J 3 bases short, with 11 bases between. Germline loops: CDR1 MDHEN, CDR2 SYDVKM. The CDR3 is made up of 13 amino acids. The CDR3 here is CASRVTGHYGYTF. As DNA, the CDR3 is TGTGCCAGCAGGGTCACAGGGCACTATGGCTACACCTTC.

This chain links TRBV4-1 with TRBJ1-2; 7 positions match TRBD1. CDR1 and CDR2 from the germline V gene are MGHRA and YSYEKL. Trimming cost V 1 base and J 4 bases; bases outside gene matches: 3. This CDR3 contains 14 residues. The CDR3 DNA reads TGCGCCAGCAGCCAAGGGGACAGCCTCTATGGCTACACCTTC. Translated: CASSQGDSLYGYTF.

This clonotype came up many times. V usage is TRBV7-9 and J usage is TRBJ2-7; D gene ambiguous. The V end lost 5 bases, the J end lost 1 base, and 18 bases lay between the germline ends. CDR1 and CDR2 (germline): SEHNR, FQNEAQ (reference sequence). This CDR3 has 16 residues. The CDR3 region has the DNA TGTGCCAGCAGCCCTGCCGCTAGGGAACTATCCTACGAGCAGTACTTC. It translates to CASSPAARELSYEQYF.

This clonotype was recorded many times. The chain uses TRBV7-3 and TRBJ2-3; D remains ambiguous. CDR1 is SGHTA, CDR2 FQGTGA, per germline. Trimming left V 7 bases short and J 2 bases short, with 4 bases between. This CDR3 spans 11 amino acids. CDR3 DNA: TGTGCCAGCAACCTCACAGATACGCAGTATTTT. Translation: CASNLTDTQYF.

This rearrangement joins TRBV30 to TRBJ1-5; 8 bases are a match to TRBD1. The V gene end was trimmed by 3 bases and the J gene end by 5 bases; junction bases not matched to a gene: 9. Germline V gene data show CDR1 as GTSNPN and CDR2 as SVGIG (reference sequence). This CDR3 is built from 15 residues. CDR3 in DNA: TGTGCCTGGAGAAATAGACAGGGGAAGGATCAGCCCCAGCATTTT. The encoded protein is CAWRNRQGKDQPQHF.

The CDR3 sequence: CASSQGAGVETQYF. Written as DNA, the CDR3 is TGCGCCAGCAGCCAAGGAGCGGGAGTGGAGACCCAGTACTTC. This rearrangement joins TRBV4-1 to TRBJ2-5; 8 nucleotides match TRBD2. V lost 1 base to trimming and J lost 5 bases; unmatched junction nucleotides: 3. The length of the CDR3 is 14 residues. Germline CDR1 reads MGHRA; CDR2 reads YSYEKL.

The gene calls are TRBV14 and TRBJ2-2; no definite D call. The V end was cut by 1 base, the J end by 6 bases, with 6 bases between. CDR1 is SGHDN and CDR2 is FVKESK in the germline V gene. CDR3 size: 13 residues. Here the CDR3 reads CASSQVGPGELFF. The CDR3 coding sequence is TGTGCCAGCAGCCAAGTCGGGCCCGGGGAGCTGTTTTTT.

This clonotype was observed a few times. This chain joins TRBV24-1 and TRBJ2-2; tentatively, D is TRBD1 or TRBD2 (5 bases each). CDR3 size: 18 residues. Germline V lookup: CDR1 KGHDR, CDR2 SFDVKD. The V and J ends lost 5 bases and 0 bases respectively, with 18 bases between them. The CDR3 bases are TGTGCCACCAGTGCCCTCCTAGACGGGACGGCGAACACCGGGGAGCTGTTTTTT. It translates to CATSALLDGTANTGELFF.

The chain couples TRBV4-2 to TRBJ2-3; D is unclear. V shed 1 base and J shed 3 bases, with 8 bases lying between them. Germline assignment: CDR1 LGHNA and CDR2 YNFKEQ. The CDR3 runs 14 residues. As DNA, the CDR3 is TGTGCCAGCAGCCAAGGGGTGATGACAGATACGCAGTATTTT. This codes for CASSQGVMTDTQYF.

The chain is built from TRBV20-1 and TRBJ1-2; D is undetermined. The germline gives CDR1 DFQATT, CDR2 SNEGSKA (reference sequence). The CDR3 length is 13 residues. V shed 1 base and J shed 1 base, with 7 bases lying between them. The DNA for the CDR3 is TGCAGTGCTAGAGTCTCCATTAACTATGGCTACACCTTC. This gives the protein CSARVSINYGYTF.

This clonotype appeared many times. J is TRBJ2-3 and V is TRBV28; D may be TRBD2 (6 bases). This CDR3 has 17 amino acids. Trimming removed 2 bases from V and 1 base from J, with 16 bases in between. Germline V lookup: CDR1 MDHEN, CDR2 SYDVKM. CDR3 residues: CASSLGGLVAGTDTQYF. CDR3 sequence (DNA): TGTGCCAGCAGTTTAGGAGGACTCGTAGCGGGCACAGATACGCAGTATTTT.

As regards this clonotype: One end of the junction fails to match germline, which may point to a read error. V gene TRBV11-2 combines with J gene TRBJ2-1, with a possible D match to TRBD2 (5 bases). Looked up from germline, CDR1 is SGHAT and CDR2 is FQNNGV. The CDR3 runs to 13 residues. CDR3 in DNA: TGCGCCAGCAGCCCAACGGAGCGGCGTGAGCAGTTCTTC. Protein product: CASSPTERREQFF.

Of note for this clonotype: One junction end disagrees with the germline gene, perhaps due to a read error. This chain connects TRBV7-8 to TRBJ2-7; D is unresolved. The length of the CDR3 is 14 residues. Looked up from germline, CDR1 is SGHVS and CDR2 is FQNEAQ. CDR3 coding DNA: TGTGCCAGCAGCCCTGCTTCAAGCTCCCACGAGCAGTACTTC. Its translation: CASSPASSSHEQYF.

The chain employs TRBV7-9 and TRBJ2-2; D ambiguous. V was clipped by 1 base and J by 7 bases, with 10 bases between them. The CDR3 covers 14 residues. Per germline, CDR1 SEHNR and CDR2 FQNEAQ (reference sequence). Here the CDR3 reads CASSLVRRHGELFF. In DNA, the CDR3 is TGTGCCAGCAGCTTAGTACGACGCCACGGGGAGCTGTTTTTT.

This clonotype was observed a handful of times. This rearrangement joins TRBV28 to TRBJ2-6; D not resolved. CDR3 size: 16 residues. Between the trimmed V and J ends, which lost 2 bases and 0 bases, there was a span of 8 bases. Germline-derived CDR1 and CDR2 are MDHEN and SYDVKM. In nucleotides, the CDR3 is TGTGCCAGCAGTTTAGTCAGGAGCTCTGGGGCCAACGTCCTGACTTTC. It encodes CASSLVRSSGANVLTF.

J is TRBJ2-1 and V is TRBV6-2 or TRBV6-3, with TRBD1 matching 10 bases. The CDR3 contains 16 residues. The germline gives CDR1 MNHEY, CDR2 SVGEGT. V lost 0 bases, J lost 7 bases, and 6 bases stayed unmatched. CDR3 protein: CASSYSRDRGGNEQFF. In DNA, the CDR3 is TGTGCCAGCAGTTACTCGAGGGACAGGGGAGGAAATGAGCAGTTCTTC.

This sequence joins TRBV19 and TRBJ1-5; D remains ambiguous. Germline assignment: CDR1 LNHDA and CDR2 SQIVND (reference sequence). The CDR3 spans 14 residues. With 3 bases removed from V and 1 base from J, the gap between germline ends came to 7 bases. The CDR3 DNA sequence: TGTGCCAGTAGTATCTGGGGAAGCAATCAGCCCCAGCATTTT. It codes for CASSIWGSNQPQHF.

The chain has TRBV30 and TRBJ1-4, with D perhaps TRBD1 (6 bases). The ends were cut back, 1 base at V and 3 bases at J, with 15 bases in the middle. This CDR3 contains 16 residues. CDR1 is GTSNPN, CDR2 SVGIG, per germline (reference sequence). The CDR3 is CAWSASAGAANEKLFF. Here the CDR3 DNA reads TGTGCCTGGAGTGCCAGTGCGGGGGCGGCTAATGAAAAACTGTTTTTT. The full variable domain, completed using reference TRBV30 and TRBJ1-4, is SQTIHQWPATLVQPVGSPLSLECTVEGTSNPNLYWYRQAAGRGLQLLFYSVGIGQISSEVPQNLSASRPQDRQFILSSKKLLLSDSGFYLCAWSASAGAANEKLFFGSGTQLSVL.

This clonotype was picked up many times. This chain connects TRBV20-1 to TRBJ1-1, with D unresolved. V was trimmed by 6 bases and J by 1 base, leaving 12 bases between them. The CDR3 has 13 amino acids. The germline CDR1 and CDR2 sequences are DFQATT and SNEGSKA (reference sequence). CDR3 nucleotide sequence: TGCAGTGCGATCCTTCACGGGAACACTGAAGCTTTCTTT. It translates to CSAILHGNTEAFF.

In its sample, this clonotype was seen a few times. The rearrangement uses TRBV7-2 and TRBJ2-1, with D hard to call. This CDR3 is 13 amino acids long. The V gene's germline CDR1 is SGHTA and CDR2 FQGNSA. Trimming pared 5 bases from V and 6 bases from J, leaving 11 bases between. The CDR3: CASSETEANEQFF. DNA for the CDR3: TGTGCCAGCAGCGAGACTGAGGCCAATGAGCAGTTCTTC.

This clonotype was observed a few times. This rearrangement joins TRBV20-1 to TRBJ2-3, with D possibly matching TRBD2 (5 bases). Trimming pared 1 base from V and 0 bases from J, leaving 8 bases between. The CDR3 has 14 residues. Germline CDR1 and CDR2: DFQATT and SNEGSKA (reference sequence). This chain's CDR3 is CSARGGSSTDTQYF. As DNA, the CDR3 is TGCAGTGCTAGAGGCGGGTCTAGCACAGATACGCAGTATTTT.

There are many counts of this clonotype. The chain recombines TRBV11-1 with TRBJ1-1, with 7 bases matching TRBD1. Germline CDR1 reads SGHAT; CDR2 reads FQDESV (reference sequence). V gave up 5 bases and J gave up 2 bases; unmatched junction bases: 5. This CDR3 region has 14 residues. The CDR3 reads CASSDGTANTEAFF. The CDR3 bases are TGTGCCAGCAGCGACGGGACAGCTAACACTGAAGCTTTCTTT.

This clonotype turned up a few times. The rearrangement uses TRBV29-1 and TRBJ2-7; D is perhaps TRBD1 (5 bases). The CDR3 runs 13 residues. Per the germline V gene, CDR1 is SQVTM and CDR2 is ANQGSEA. V gave up 4 bases and J gave up 0 bases, with 10 bases separating them. CDR3 sequence reads: CSVVQVSSYEQYF. CDR3 sequence (DNA): TGCAGCGTTGTACAGGTCAGCTCCTACGAGCAGTACTTC.

DNA of the CDR3: TGTGCCAGCAGCTTGGGCTGGGACAGATCCTCAAACTACGAGCAGTACTTC. Its translation: CASSLGWDRSSNYEQYF. The gene calls are TRBV5-8 and TRBJ2-7; 7 nucleotides agree with TRBD1. CDR3 length equals 17 residues. V shed 0 bases, J shed 3 bases, and the junction held 12 bases outside the gene matches. Germline CDR1 reads SGHTS; CDR2 reads YDEGEE.

This rearrangement joins TRBV20-1 to TRBJ2-1; 9 bases agree with TRBD2. In germline, CDR1 is DFQATT, CDR2 SNEGSKA (reference sequence). The CDR3 runs to 19 residues. J was trimmed by 1 base and V by 2 bases; bases with no gene match: 15. This CDR3 reads CSARPTSMGGRASYNEQFF. The CDR3 DNA reads TGCAGTGCTAGACCAACCTCTATGGGCGGGAGGGCTTCCTACAATGAGCAGTTCTTC.

There are a few counts of this clonotype. The chain has TRBV19 and TRBJ1-5; a possible D gene is TRBD1 (6 bases). CDR1 is LNHDA and CDR2 is SQIVND in the germline V gene (reference sequence). V was trimmed by 2 bases and J by 7 bases, leaving 15 bases between them. This CDR3 region has 15 residues. This CDR3 reads CASSIPHRAGQPQHF. DNA of the CDR3: TGTGCCAGTAGTATACCCCACAGGGCTGGCCAGCCCCAGCATTTT.

In its sample, this clonotype was seen a few times. The chain couples TRBV20-1 to TRBJ2-2; D possibly corresponds to TRBD2 (6 bases). Germline CDR1 and CDR2: DFQATT and SNEGSKA (reference sequence). V was shortened by 5 bases and J by 4 bases, with 14 bases between the two germline ends. The CDR3 is 14 amino acids. The CDR3 region has the DNA TGCAGTGCTCGTCCCCGGGAGAGCACCGGGGAGCTGTTTTTT. This codes for CSARPRESTGELFF.

This clonotype was seen ten or more times. Sequence at one end of the junction differs from germline and may be a read error. The rearrangement links TRBV5-1 to TRBJ2-1; D is unresolved. This CDR3 has 11 residues. CDR1 SGHRS and CDR2 YFSETQ come from the germline V gene. CDR3 protein: CASSLGNEQFF. In DNA, the CDR3 is TGTGCCAGCAGTTTAGGGAATGAGCAGTTCTTC.

This clonotype was seen ten or more times. The rearrangement joins TRBV5-1 to TRBJ2-1; 9 bases map to TRBD1. The CDR3 covers 15 residues. Germline CDR1 and CDR2: SGHRS and YFSETQ. V was clipped by 3 bases and J by 6 bases; unmatched bases: 7. This CDR3 is CASSSGWTGVNEQFF. For the CDR3, the DNA is TGCGCCAGCAGCTCGGGGTGGACAGGGGTCAATGAGCAGTTCTTC.